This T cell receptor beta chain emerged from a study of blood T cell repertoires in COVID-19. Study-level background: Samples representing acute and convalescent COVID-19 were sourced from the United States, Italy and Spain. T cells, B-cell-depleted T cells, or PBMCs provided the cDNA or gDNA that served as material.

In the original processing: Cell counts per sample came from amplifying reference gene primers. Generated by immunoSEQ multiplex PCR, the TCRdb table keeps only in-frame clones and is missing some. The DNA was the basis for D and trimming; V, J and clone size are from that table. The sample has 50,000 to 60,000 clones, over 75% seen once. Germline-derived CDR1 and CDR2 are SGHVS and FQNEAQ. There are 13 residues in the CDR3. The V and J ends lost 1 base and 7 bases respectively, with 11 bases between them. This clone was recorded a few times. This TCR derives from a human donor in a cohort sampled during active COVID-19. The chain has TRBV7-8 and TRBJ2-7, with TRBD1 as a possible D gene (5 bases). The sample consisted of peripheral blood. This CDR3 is CASSLDRPGEQYF. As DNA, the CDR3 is TGTGCCAGCAGCTTAGACAGGCCAGGGGAGCAGTACTTC. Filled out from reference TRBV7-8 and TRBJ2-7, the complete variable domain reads GAGVSQSPRYKVAKRGQDVALRCDPISGHVSLFWYQQALGQGPEFLTYFQNEAQLDKSGLPSDRFFAERPEGSVSTLKIQRTQQEDSAVYLCASSLDRPGEQYFGPGTRLTVT.